This T cell receptor beta chain was identified during a study of cytomegalovirus exposure and HLA in healthy donors. General study results and limits: Researchers counted roughly 150 TCR beta chains as cytomegalovirus-associated. Highest at DRB1 and lowest at HLA-C, TCR association rates differed among HLA loci in a later analysis. In a later analysis, common viral pathogens appeared linked to several of the most significant clusters.

CDR3 size: 14 residues. CDR1 and CDR2 (germline): SGHTS, YDEGEE. J lost 5 bases, V lost 2 bases, and 5 bases had no gene match. In regard to this clone: What it binds is not known.

At sampling all donors were nominally healthy, likely with unrecorded immune exposures. PCR employed 60 Vbeta and 13 Jbeta primers. Sequencing used immunoSEQ multiplex PCR; TCRdb keeps in-frame clones, though not all of them. This table holds about 200,000 clones, 75% to 90% found once. The rearrangement joins TRBV5-8 to TRBJ2-7; 9 positions agree with TRBD1. The receptor's source is a woman aged 30 to 39 in good health and CMV-seronegative. Sequencing used PBMCs. CDR3 DNA sequence: TGTGCCAGCAGCTTACAGGGGGCGGGTGACGAGCAGTACTTC. Amino acid sequence: CASSLQGAGDEQYF.